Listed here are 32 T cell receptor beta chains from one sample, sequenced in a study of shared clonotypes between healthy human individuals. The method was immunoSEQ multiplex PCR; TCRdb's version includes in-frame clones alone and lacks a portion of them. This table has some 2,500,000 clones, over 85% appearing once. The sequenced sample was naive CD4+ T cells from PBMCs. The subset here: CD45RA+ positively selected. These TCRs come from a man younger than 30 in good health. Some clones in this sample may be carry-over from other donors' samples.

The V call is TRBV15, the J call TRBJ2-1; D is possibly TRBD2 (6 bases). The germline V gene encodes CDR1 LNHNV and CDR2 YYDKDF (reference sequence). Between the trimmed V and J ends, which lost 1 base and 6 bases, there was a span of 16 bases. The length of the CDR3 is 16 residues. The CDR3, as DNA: TGTGCCACCAGCAGAGTTCGGCTACTCGGGGGCAATGAGCAGTTCTTC. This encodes CATSRVRLLGGNEQFF. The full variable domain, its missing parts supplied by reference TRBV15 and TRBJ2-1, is DAMVIQNPRYQVTQFGKPVTLSCSQTLNHNVMYWYQQKSSQAPKLLFHYYDKDFNNEADTPDNFQSRRPNTSFCFLDIRSPGLGDTAMYLCATSRVRLLGGNEQFFGPGTRLTVL.

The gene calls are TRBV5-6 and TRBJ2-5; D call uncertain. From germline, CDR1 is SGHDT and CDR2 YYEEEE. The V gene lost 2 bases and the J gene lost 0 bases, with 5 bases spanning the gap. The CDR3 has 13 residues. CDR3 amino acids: CASSFYNQETQYF. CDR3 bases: TGTGCCAGCAGCTTCTACAACCAAGAGACCCAGTACTTC.

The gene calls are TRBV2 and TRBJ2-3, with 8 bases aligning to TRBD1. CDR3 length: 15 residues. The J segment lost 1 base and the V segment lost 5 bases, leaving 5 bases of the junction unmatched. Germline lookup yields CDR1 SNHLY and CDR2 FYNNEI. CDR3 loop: CASSLQGAGTDTQYF. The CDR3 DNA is TGTGCCAGCAGTCTTCAGGGGGCGGGCACAGATACGCAGTATTTT.

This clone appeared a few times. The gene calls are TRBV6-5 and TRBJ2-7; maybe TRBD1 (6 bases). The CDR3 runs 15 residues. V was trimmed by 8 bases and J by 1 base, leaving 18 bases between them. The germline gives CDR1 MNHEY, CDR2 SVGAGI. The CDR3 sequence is CASHPGQTTSYEQYF. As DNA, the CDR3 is TGTGCCAGCCATCCGGGACAAACTACATCCTACGAGCAGTACTTC.

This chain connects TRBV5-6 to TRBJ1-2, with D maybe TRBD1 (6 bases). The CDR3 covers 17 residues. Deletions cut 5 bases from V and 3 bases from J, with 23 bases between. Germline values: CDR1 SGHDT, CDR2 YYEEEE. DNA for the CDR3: TGTGCCAGCAGAAATCTTGGGTCACAGGGAAGGGACTATGGCTACACCTTC. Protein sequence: CASRNLGSQGRDYGYTF.

The CDR3 reads CASSPVVTGAGELFF. CDR3 coding DNA: TGTGCCAGCTCACCAGTGGTGACTGGGGCCGGGGAGCTGTTTTTT. The genes are TRBV18 and TRBJ2-2; no clear D gene. The germline V gene has CDR1 KGHSH and CDR2 LQKENI. The CDR3 contains 15 residues. V lost 2 bases and J lost 6, with 13 bases in between.

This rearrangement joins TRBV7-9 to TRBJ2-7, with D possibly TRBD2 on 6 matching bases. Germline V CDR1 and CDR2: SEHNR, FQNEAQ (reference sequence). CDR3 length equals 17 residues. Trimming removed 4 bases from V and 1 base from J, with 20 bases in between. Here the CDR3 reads CASSSRAGRDRSYEQYF. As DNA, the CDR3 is TGTGCCAGCAGCTCCCGTGCGGGGCGGGACCGGTCCTACGAGCAGTACTTC.

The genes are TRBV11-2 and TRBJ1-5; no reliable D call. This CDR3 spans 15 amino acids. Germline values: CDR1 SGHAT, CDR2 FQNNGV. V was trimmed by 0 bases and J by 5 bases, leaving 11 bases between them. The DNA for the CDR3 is TGTGCCAGCAGCTTAGATCCAAAAGCGCATCAGCCCCAGCATTTT. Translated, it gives CASSLDPKAHQPQHF.

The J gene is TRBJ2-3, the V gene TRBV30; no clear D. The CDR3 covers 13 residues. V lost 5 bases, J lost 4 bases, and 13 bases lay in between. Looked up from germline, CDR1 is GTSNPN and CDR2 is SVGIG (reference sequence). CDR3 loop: CAWGGQTADTQYF. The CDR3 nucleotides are TGTGCCTGGGGCGGCCAGACGGCAGATACGCAGTATTTT.

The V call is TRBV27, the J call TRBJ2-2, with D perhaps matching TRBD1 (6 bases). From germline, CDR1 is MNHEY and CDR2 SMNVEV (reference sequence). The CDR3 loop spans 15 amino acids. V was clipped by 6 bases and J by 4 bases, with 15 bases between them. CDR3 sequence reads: CASSLSGTTTGELFF. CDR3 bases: TGTGCCAGCAGCCTGTCCGGGACAACCACCGGGGAGCTGTTTTTT.

The CDR3 nucleotides read TGTGCTAGTGGACCAGACATCCAAGAGACCCAGTACTTC. It codes for CASGPDIQETQYF. The chain is built from TRBV12-5 and TRBJ2-5; D gene unclear. The CDR3 runs to 13 residues. V was clipped by 6 bases and J by 1 base, with 9 bases between them. Germline V gene data show CDR1 as LGHNT and CDR2 as FRNRAP.

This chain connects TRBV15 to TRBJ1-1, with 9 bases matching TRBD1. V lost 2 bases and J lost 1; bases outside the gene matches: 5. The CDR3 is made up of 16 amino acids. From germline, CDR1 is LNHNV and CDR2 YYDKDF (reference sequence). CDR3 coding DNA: TGTGCCACCAGCAGAAGACGGGACAGGGCGAACACTGAAGCTTTCTTT. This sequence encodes CATSRRRDRANTEAFF.

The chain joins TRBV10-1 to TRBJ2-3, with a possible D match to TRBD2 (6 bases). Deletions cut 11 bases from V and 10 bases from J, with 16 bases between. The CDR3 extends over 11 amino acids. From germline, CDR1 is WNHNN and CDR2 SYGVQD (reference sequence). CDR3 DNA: TGCGCCCGTTTGGCGGGGAAGGCGCAGTATTTT. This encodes CARLAGKAQYF.

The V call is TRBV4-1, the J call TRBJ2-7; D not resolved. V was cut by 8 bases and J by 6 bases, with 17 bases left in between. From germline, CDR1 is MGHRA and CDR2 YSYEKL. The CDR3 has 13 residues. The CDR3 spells CASHHPGSGEQYF. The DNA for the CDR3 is TGCGCCAGCCACCACCCTGGATCTGGCGAGCAGTACTTC.

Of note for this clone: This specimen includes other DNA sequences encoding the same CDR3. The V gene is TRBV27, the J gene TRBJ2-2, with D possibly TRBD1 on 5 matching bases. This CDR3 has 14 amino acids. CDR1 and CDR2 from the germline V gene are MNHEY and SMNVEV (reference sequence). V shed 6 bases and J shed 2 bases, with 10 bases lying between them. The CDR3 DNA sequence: TGTGCCAGCAGCTTACGGACAAACACCGGGGAGCTGTTTTTT. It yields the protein CASSLRTNTGELFF.

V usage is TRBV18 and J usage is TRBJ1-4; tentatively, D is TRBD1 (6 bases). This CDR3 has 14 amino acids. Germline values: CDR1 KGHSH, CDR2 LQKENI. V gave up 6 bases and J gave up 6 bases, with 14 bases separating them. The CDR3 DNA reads TGTGCCAGCTCGCTGGACAGACGACATGAAAAACTGTTTTTT. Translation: CASSLDRRHEKLFF.

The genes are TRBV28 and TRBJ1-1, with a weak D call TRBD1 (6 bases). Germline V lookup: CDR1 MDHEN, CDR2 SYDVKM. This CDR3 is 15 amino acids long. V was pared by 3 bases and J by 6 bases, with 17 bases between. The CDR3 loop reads CASSFFDRLGPEAFF. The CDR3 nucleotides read TGTGCCAGCAGTTTTTTTGACAGGTTGGGCCCTGAAGCTTTCTTT.

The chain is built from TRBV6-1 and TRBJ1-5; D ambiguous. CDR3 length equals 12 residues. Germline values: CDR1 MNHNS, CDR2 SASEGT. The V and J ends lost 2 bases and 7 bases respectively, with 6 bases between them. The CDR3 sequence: CASSERLQPQHF. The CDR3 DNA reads TGTGCCAGCAGTGAAAGACTGCAGCCCCAGCATTTT.

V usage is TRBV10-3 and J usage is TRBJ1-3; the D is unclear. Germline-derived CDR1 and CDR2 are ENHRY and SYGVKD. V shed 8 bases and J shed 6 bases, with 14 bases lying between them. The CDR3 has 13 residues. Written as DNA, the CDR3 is TGTGCCATCCGTCCCGTGGTTGAAAACACCATATATTTT. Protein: CAIRPVVENTIYF.

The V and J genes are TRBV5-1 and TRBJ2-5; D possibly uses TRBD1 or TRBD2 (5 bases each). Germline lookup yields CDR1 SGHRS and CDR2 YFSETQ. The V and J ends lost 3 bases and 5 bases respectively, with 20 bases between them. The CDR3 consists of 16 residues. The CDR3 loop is CASSSTPGRLWETQYF. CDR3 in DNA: TGCGCCAGCAGCTCCACCCCGGGGCGCCTCTGGGAGACCCAGTACTTC.

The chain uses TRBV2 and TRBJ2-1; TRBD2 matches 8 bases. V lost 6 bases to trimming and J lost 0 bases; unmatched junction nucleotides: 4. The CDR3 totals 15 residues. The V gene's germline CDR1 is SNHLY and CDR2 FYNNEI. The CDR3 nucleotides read TGTGCCAGCAGGGTACTAGCGGACTCCTACAATGAGCAGTTCTTC. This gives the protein CASRVLADSYNEQFF.

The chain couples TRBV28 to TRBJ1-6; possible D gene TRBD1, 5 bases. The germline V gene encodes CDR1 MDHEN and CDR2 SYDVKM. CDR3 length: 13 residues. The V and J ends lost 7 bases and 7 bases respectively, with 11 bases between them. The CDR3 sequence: CASTGRMNSPLHF. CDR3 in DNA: TGTGCCAGCACGGGACGGATGAATTCACCCCTCCACTTT.

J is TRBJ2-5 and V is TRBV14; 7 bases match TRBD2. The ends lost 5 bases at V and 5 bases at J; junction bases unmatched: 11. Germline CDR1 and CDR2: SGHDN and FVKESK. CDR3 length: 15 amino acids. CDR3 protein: CASSKRELARETQYF. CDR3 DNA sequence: TGTGCCAGCAGCAAAAGAGAACTAGCGAGGGAGACCCAGTACTTC.

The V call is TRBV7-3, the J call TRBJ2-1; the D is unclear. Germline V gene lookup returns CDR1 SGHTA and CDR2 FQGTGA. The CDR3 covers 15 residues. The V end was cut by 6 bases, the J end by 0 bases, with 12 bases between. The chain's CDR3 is CASSYSPGSYNEQFF. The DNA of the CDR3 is TGTGCCAGCAGTTACTCGCCCGGCTCCTACAATGAGCAGTTCTTC.

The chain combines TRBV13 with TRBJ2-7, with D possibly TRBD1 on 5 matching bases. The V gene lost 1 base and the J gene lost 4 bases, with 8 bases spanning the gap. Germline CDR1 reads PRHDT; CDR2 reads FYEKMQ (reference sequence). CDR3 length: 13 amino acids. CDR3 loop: CASSLDRQYEQYF. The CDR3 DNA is TGTGCCAGCAGCTTAGACAGGCAGTACGAGCAGTACTTC.

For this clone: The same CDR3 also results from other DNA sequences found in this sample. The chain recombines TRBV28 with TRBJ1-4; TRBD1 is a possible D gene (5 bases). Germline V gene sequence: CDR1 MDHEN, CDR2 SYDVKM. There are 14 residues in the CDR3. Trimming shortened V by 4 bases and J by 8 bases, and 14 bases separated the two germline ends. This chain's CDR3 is CASSSSGRREKLFF. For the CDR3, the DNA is TGTGCCAGCAGTTCTTCAGGGCGGCGCGAAAAACTGTTTTTT.

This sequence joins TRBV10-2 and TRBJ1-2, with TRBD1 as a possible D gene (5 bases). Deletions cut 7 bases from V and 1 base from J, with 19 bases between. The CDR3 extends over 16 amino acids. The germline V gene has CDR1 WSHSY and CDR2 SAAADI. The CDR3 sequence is CASKARTGRNNYGYTF. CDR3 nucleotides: TGCGCCAGCAAAGCTCGTACGGGACGGAATAACTATGGCTACACCTTC.

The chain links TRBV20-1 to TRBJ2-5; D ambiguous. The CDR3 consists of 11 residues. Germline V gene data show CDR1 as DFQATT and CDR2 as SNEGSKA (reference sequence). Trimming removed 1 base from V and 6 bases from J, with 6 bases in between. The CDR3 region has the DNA TGCAGTGCTAGAGGCCCCCAGACCCAGTACTTC. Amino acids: CSARGPQTQYF.

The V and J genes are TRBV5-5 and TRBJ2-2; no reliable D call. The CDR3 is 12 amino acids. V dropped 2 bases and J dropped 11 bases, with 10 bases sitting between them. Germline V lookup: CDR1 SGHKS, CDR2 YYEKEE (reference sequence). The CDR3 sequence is CASSFLTSELFF. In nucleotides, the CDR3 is TGTGCCAGCAGCTTTTTGACAAGCGAGCTGTTTTTT.

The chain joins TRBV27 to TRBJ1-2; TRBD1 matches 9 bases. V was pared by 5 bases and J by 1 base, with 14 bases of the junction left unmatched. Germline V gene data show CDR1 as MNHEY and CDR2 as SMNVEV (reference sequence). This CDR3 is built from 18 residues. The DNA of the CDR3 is TGTGCCAGCAGTCTTCGACCGGGACAGGGTTATTTTAACTATGGCTACACCTTC. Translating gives CASSLRPGQGYFNYGYTF.

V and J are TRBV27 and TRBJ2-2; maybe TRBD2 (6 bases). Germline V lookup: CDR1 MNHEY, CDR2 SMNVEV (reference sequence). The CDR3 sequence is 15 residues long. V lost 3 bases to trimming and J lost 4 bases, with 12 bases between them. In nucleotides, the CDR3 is TGTGCCAGCAGTTTGGGAGGAAGAGGCACCGGGGAGCTGTTTTTT. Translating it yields CASSLGGRGTGELFF.

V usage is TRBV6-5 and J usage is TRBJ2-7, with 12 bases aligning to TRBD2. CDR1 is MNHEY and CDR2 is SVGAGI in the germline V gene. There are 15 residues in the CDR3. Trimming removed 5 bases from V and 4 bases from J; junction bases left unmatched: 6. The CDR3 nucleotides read TGTGCCAGCAGTCAGACTAGCGGGAGTAGGTACGAGCAGTACTTC. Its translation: CASSQTSGSRYEQYF.